This T cell receptor (beta chain) derives from a study of shared clonotypes between healthy human individuals. Study overall: The plates for each donor numbered three CD4 naive, three CD4 memory, two CD8 naive and one CD8 memory.

Naive CD8 cells were CD45RO-negative, positively selected for CCR7, excluding terminally differentiated effector memory CD45RA+ cells. Method: immunoSEQ multiplex PCR; TCRdb's copy keeps in-frame clones and lacks some. Here the sample spans over 750,000 clones, about 97% being singletons. The CDR3 is 17 residues long. Trimming cost V 4 bases and J 0 bases; bases outside gene matches: 8. The germline V gene has CDR1 SGHNT and CDR2 YYREEE (reference sequence). The rearrangement links TRBV5-4 to TRBJ2-7; TRBD2 aligns across 12 bases. The origin of this receptor is a man aged 25 to 40 in good health. Sequences were obtained from naive CD8+ T cells sorted from blood. CDR3 region: CASSGGTSGQSSYEQYF. The CDR3 DNA reads as TGTGCCAGCAGCGGCGGGACTAGCGGGCAAAGCTCCTACGAGCAGTACTTC.